This record covers a single T cell receptor (beta chain). TCRdb redid the calling of the 5' RACE reads with MiXCR, one entry per CDR3 protein. The table includes about 210,000 distinct CDR3 sequences, approximately 3.2% detected once. This record belongs to a study of T cells after yellow fever vaccination. This CDR3 has 16 residues. Per the germline V gene, CDR1 is SEHNR and CDR2 is FQNEAQ (reference sequence). Trimming stripped 3 bases from V and 0 bases from J, with 11 bases between. The TCR originated in a man younger than 35 who received the YFV17D yellow fever vaccine. The chain uses TRBV7-9 and TRBJ1-4; a weak D match, TRBD1 (5 bases). This specimen was CD4+ T cells sorted from PBMCs, taken 10 days after the yellow fever booster vaccination. In nucleotides, the CDR3 is TGTGCCAGCAGCTTCCCAGGGTCCGCAACTAATGAAAAACTGTTTTTT. Residues: CASSFPGSATNEKLFF.